What follows is one TCR beta chain and its context. Its antigen is as yet unknown. This may be a read error, as it is one base from a much larger clone. The second PCR ran about 6 to 11 cycles with a sample-barcoded 5' primer and J-beta primers. One entry per CDR3 protein results from TCRdb running MiXCR on the 5' RACE reads. The data hold roughly 680,000 distinct CDR3 sequences, with 52% observed a single time. This specimen belongs to a study of blood T cells in healthy people across ages. Study at large: In model experiments, template switching was able to capture about one barcoded beta molecule for every two T cells that were present. Findings of the study overall: Unsorted PBMCs ruled out conclusive naive versus antigen-experienced comparison. Diversity estimates from one million T cells were considered underestimates.

Germline CDR1 reads MNHNY; CDR2 reads SVGAGI (reference sequence). The CDR3 extends over 15 amino acids. The sequence came from a woman over 75 in good health. V gene TRBV6-6 combines with J gene TRBJ2-1; 9 positions match TRBD2. Near its end, the DNA agrees better with TRBJ2-7, so the J call may be wrong. Sequencing used blood. The DNA of the CDR3 is TGTGCCAGCAGACGACTAGCGGAATCCTACAATGAGCAGTACTTC. It codes for CASRRLAESYNEQYF.